This T cell receptor (beta chain) was documented in a study of T-cell reconstitution after alpha-beta-depleted transplantation in children. Points from the study as a whole: Recipient T cells and thymic progenitors that survived gave rise to the high TCRbeta diversity observed at day 60 in some patients. About two months after transplant, alpha-beta T cells reportedly came from several hundred expanded graft clones.

This sample's TCRbeta library carried unique molecular identifier barcodes. MiXCR was run by TCRdb on the PCR reads, yielding one entry per CDR3 protein. The sample lists about 210,000 distinct CDR3 sequences, about 15% occurring once. The CDR3 has 16 amino acids. J lost 5 bases, V lost 5 bases, and 8 bases had no gene match. The germline CDR1 and CDR2 sequences are SGHVS and FQNEAQ. Details on this clonotype: As yet, its antigen is unknown.

The receptor comes from a male patient under 10 years old who had a stem cell transplant for acute lymphoblastic leukemia, so the T cells may come from the graft donor. The chain is built from TRBV7-8 and TRBJ2-1; 11 bases are a match to TRBD2. Material: PBMCs, mostly from graft donor cells, obtained 360 days after TCRalphabeta/CD19-depleted stem cell transplant. The CDR3 DNA is TGTGCCAGCAGCGCAGCCGGGACTAGCGGCAACAATGAGCAGTTCTTC. Its translation is CASSAAGTSGNNEQFF.